The present T cell receptor beta chain was sequenced within a study of immune characterization of retroperitoneal liposarcoma (dated by TCRdb to about 2019). A remark on this clonotype: The antigen it binds to is not known. Per-base qualities were not stored, and no clone one base away is much larger.

Preparation of the library involved PCR. Sequencing instrument: NextSeq 500. TCRdb itself trimmed the public reads at Q25 with fastp, ran MiXCR and retained productive beta chains. One record per CDR3 amino acid sequence lists the most common genes and DNA. The sample has more than 3,000 distinct CDR3 sequences on record, approximately 46% of them singletons. The ten largest clones add up to around 47% of the sample. From the cysteine up to the phenylalanine, the CDR3 has a length of 16 residues. CDR3 DNA is the only sequence kept; it has 48 bases, read in frame from the first base. For CDR1 and CDR2, the germline V gene lists MNHNS and SASEGT. The V end gives up 5 bases and the J end 3 bases, leaving 11 bases in the junction not matched to a gene.

Sequencing input: tumor tissue. This chain is built from TRBV6-1 and TRBJ2-7, with TRBD1 identical over 9 junction bases. The source of this sequence is a male donor with retroperitoneal liposarcoma. The CDR3 has the sequence CASSTRAGQGVYEQYF. The DNA sequence reads TGTGCCAGCAGTACTCGAGCGGGACAGGGTGTCTACGAGCAGTACTTC.